The 15 T cell receptor beta chains given below trace back to one sample, sequenced in a study of shared clonotypes between healthy human individuals. Sequencing was performed with immunoSEQ multiplex PCR; in TCRdb, only in-frame clones are kept and a portion is missing. The data hold hundreds of thousands of clones, with roughly 73% observed a single time. Material: memory CD4+ T cells sorted from blood. This sample's subset: CD45RA-negative fraction. Source of these receptors: a woman between 25 and 40 years old in good health.

This clone was detected a few times. The chain links TRBV5-4 to TRBJ2-1; 10 bases match TRBD1. Germline V gives CDR1 SGHNT, CDR2 YYREEE (reference sequence). The CDR3 is 15 residues long. V shed 4 bases and J 7 bases; nucleotides not matched to a gene: 8. The DNA for the CDR3 is TGTGCCAGCAGCGCTCCCGGGACAGGGGATAATGAGCAGTTCTTC. This translates into CASSAPGTGDNEQFF.

This sequence joins TRBV7-7 and TRBJ2-1, with D uncertain. V shed 5 bases and J shed 4 bases, with 9 bases lying between them. Germline lookup yields CDR1 SSHAT and CDR2 FNYEAQ (reference sequence). The CDR3 consists of 13 residues. CDR3 amino acids: CASSMGRYNEQFF. The CDR3, as DNA: TGTGCCAGCAGCATGGGCCGTTACAATGAGCAGTTCTTC.

The chain is built from TRBV19 and TRBJ1-5, with no clear D. V lost 1 base and J lost 4, with 11 bases in between. The CDR3 is 15 residues long. The germline V gene encodes CDR1 LNHDA and CDR2 SQIVND (reference sequence). The CDR3 nucleotides are TGTGCCAGTAGTATAGGGGCGGCAGCGAATCAGCCCCAGCATTTT. Encoded protein: CASSIGAAANQPQHF.

The chain has TRBV9 and TRBJ2-3; D is perhaps TRBD2 (6 bases). The CDR3 runs to 15 residues. V was clipped by 4 bases and J by 3 bases, with 15 bases between them. Germline-derived CDR1 and CDR2 are SGDLS and YYNGEE. Here the CDR3 DNA reads TGTGCCAGCAGCTCCGGGGGTAGGGGTACAGATACGCAGTATTTT. It is translated as CASSSGGRGTDTQYF.

The CDR3 reads CASSLALIAGVKDTQYF. The CDR3 DNA sequence: TGTGCCAGCAGCTTGGCTCTCATAGCGGGAGTGAAGGATACGCAGTATTTT. This sequence joins TRBV5-8 and TRBJ2-3, with 9 positions matching TRBD2. J gave up 6 bases and V 0 bases, and 11 bases lay outside the gene matches. The germline gives CDR1 SGHTS, CDR2 YDEGEE. The CDR3 covers 17 residues.

The rearrangement joins TRBV5-1 to TRBJ1-5; weak D call: TRBD1 (6 bases). This CDR3 is built from 18 residues. V dropped 1 base and J dropped 2 bases, with 19 bases sitting between them. Germline values: CDR1 SGHRS, CDR2 YFSETQ. The CDR3, as DNA: TGCGCCAGCAGCTTGACAGGGATACTACAGTCTGGCAATCAGCCCCAGCATTTT. It specifies CASSLTGILQSGNQPQHF. Full variable domain (outside the CDR3, taken from reference TRBV5-1 and TRBJ1-5): KAGVTQTPRYLIKTRGQQVTLSCSPISGHRSVSWYQQTPGQGLQFLFEYFSETQRNKGNFPGRFSGRQFSNSRSEMNVSTLELGDSALYLCASSLTGILQSGNQPQHFGDGTRLSIL.

V and J are TRBV25-1 and TRBJ1-1; 7 bases align to TRBD1. J was trimmed by 7 bases and V by 4 bases; bases with no gene match: 15. Germline CDR1 MGHDK, CDR2 SYGVNS. CDR3 length: 16 residues. The CDR3 bases are TGTGCCAGCAGTGGCCGACAGGGCTTCAACAACCTTGAAGCTTTCTTT. It yields the protein CASSGRQGFNNLEAFF.

The chain employs TRBV2 and TRBJ2-1; 12 bases map to TRBD2. The CDR3 is 14 amino acids. The junction had 4 bases not matched to a gene; V was cut back by 6 bases and J by 7 bases. Germline CDR1 SNHLY, CDR2 FYNNEI. The CDR3 DNA reads as TGTGCCAGCAGCACTGGACTAGCGGGAAATGAGCAGTTCTTC. Its translation: CASSTGLAGNEQFF.

This clone appeared a few times. The same CDR3 arises from other DNA sequences in this sample as well. This chain connects TRBV2 to TRBJ2-2; D gene ambiguous. The V end lost 4 bases, the J end lost 2 bases, and 8 bases lay between the germline ends. The germline CDR1 and CDR2 sequences are SNHLY and FYNNEI. The CDR3 has 14 amino acids. In DNA, the CDR3 is TGTGCCAGCAGTGCTAGTTCAAACACCGGGGAGCTGTTTTTT. It specifies CASSASSNTGELFF.

The gene calls are TRBV7-9 and TRBJ1-4; TRBD1 aligns across 8 bases. The ends lost 3 bases at V and 7 bases at J; junction bases unmatched: 4. Germline assignment: CDR1 SEHNR and CDR2 FQNEAQ (reference sequence). This CDR3 contains 14 residues. The CDR3 DNA sequence: TGTGCCAGCAGCTTTGAACAGGGGGTTGAAAAACTGTTTTTT. Amino acids: CASSFEQGVEKLFF.

The chain joins TRBV28 to TRBJ1-1; D remains ambiguous. Looked up from germline, CDR1 is MDHEN and CDR2 is SYDVKM. Deletions cut 5 bases from V and 1 base from J, with 8 bases between. This CDR3 is 13 amino acids long. CDR3 region: CASSLPKNTEAFF. CDR3 bases: TGTGCCAGCAGTCTCCCGAAGAACACTGAAGCTTTCTTT.

The CDR3 here is CASRDREINTEAFF. In DNA, the CDR3 is TGTGCCAGTAGAGACAGGGAAATAAACACTGAAGCTTTCTTT. The genes are TRBV19 and TRBJ1-1; 7 positions match TRBD1. The CDR3 is 14 amino acids. J lost 2 bases, V lost 6 bases, and 6 bases had no gene match. Germline CDR1 reads LNHDA; CDR2 reads SQIVND (reference sequence).

This clone was picked up one time. The chain is built from TRBV7-9 and TRBJ2-3; weak D call: TRBD2 (5 bases). This CDR3 contains 17 residues. CDR1 and CDR2 from the germline V gene are SEHNR and FQNEAQ (reference sequence). Deletions cut 5 bases from V and 3 bases from J, with 21 bases between. In DNA form, the CDR3 reads TGTGCCAGCAGCGCCGGACTTACCCCTTTTGGGACAGATACGCAGTATTTT. It specifies CASSAGLTPFGTDTQYF.

The V call is TRBV15, the J call TRBJ1-5; D possibly corresponds to TRBD1 (6 bases). The CDR3 is 14 residues long. Trimming took 5 bases from V and 3 from J, leaving 11 bases between them. Germline CDR1 and CDR2: LNHNV and YYDKDF (reference sequence). CDR3 sequence reads: CATSDGQNNQPQHF. In DNA, the CDR3 is TGTGCCACCAGCGACGGACAGAACAATCAGCCCCAGCATTTT.

This sequence joins TRBV7-2 and TRBJ1-2; D is unclear. Germline-derived CDR1 and CDR2 are SGHTA and FQGNSA. V gave up 3 bases and J gave up 8 bases, with 10 bases separating them. The CDR3 sequence is 12 residues long. The DNA of the CDR3 is TGTGCCAGCAGCTTCGTTCCGGGCGGCTACACCTTC. This translates into CASSFVPGGYTF.